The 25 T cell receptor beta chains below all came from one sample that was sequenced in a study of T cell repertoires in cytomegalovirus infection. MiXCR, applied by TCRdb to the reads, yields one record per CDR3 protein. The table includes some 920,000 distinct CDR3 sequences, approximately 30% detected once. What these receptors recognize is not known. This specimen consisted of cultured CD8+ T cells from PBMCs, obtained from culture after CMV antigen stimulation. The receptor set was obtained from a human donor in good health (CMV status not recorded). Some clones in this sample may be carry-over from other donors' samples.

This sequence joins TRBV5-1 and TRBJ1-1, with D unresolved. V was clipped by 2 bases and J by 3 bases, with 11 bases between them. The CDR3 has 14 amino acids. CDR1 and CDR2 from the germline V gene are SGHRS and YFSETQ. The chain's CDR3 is CASSFLALDTEAFF. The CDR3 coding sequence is TGCGCCAGCAGCTTCCTAGCCTTGGACACTGAAGCTTTCTTT. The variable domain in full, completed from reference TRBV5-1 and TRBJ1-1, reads KAGVTQTPRYLIKTRGQQVTLSCSPISGHRSVSWYQQTPGQGLQFLFEYFSETQRNKGNFPGRFSGRQFSNSRSEMNVSTLELGDSALYLCASSFLALDTEAFFGQGTRLTVV.

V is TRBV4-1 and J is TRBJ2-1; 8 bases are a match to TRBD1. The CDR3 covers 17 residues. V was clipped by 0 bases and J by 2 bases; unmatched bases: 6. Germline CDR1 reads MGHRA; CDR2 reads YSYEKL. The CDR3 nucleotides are TGCGCCAGCAGCCAAGATCCTCAGGACAGGGCCTACAATGAGCAGTTCTTC. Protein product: CASSQDPQDRAYNEQFF.

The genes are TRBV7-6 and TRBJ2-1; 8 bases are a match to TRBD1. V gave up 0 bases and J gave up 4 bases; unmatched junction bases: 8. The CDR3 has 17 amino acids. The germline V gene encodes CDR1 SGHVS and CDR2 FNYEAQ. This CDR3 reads CASSLARTGSGYNEQFF. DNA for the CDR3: TGTGCCAGCAGCTTAGCGCGGACAGGGAGTGGATACAATGAGCAGTTCTTC.

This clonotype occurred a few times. Here the CDR3 reads CASSQDDGSDTQYF. The CDR3 DNA follows: TGCGCCAGCAGCCAAGATGATGGCTCAGATACGCAGTATTTT. The chain links TRBV4-1 to TRBJ2-3; D gene ambiguous. The CDR3 has 14 amino acids. In germline, CDR1 is MGHRA, CDR2 YSYEKL. Trimming stripped 0 bases from V and 4 bases from J, with 8 bases between.

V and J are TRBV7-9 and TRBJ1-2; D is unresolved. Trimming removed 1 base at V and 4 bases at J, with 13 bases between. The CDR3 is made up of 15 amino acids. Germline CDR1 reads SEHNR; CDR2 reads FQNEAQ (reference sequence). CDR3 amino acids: CASSLDGRNIYGYTF. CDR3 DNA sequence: TGTGCCAGCAGCTTAGACGGCCGCAATATCTATGGCTACACCTTC.

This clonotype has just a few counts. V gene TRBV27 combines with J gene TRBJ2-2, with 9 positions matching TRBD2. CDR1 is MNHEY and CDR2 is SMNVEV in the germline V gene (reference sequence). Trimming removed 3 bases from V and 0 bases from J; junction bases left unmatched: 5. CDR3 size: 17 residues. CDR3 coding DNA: TGTGCCAGCAGTTTGAAAGCGGGGGGCTCGAACACCGGGGAGCTGTTTTTT. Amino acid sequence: CASSLKAGGSNTGELFF.

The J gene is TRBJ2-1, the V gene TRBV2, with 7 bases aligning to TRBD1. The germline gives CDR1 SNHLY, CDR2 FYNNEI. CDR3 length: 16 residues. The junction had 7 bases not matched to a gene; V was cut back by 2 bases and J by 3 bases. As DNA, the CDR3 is TGTGCCAGCAGTGAAAGGGGGCTCCAATTCTACAATGAGCAGTTCTTC. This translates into CASSERGLQFYNEQFF.

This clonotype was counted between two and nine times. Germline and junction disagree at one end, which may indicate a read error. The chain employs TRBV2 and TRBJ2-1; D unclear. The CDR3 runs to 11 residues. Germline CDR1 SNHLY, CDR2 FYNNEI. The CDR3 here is CASPSYNEQFF. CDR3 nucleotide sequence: TGTGCCAGCCCCTCCTACAATGAACAGTTCTTC.

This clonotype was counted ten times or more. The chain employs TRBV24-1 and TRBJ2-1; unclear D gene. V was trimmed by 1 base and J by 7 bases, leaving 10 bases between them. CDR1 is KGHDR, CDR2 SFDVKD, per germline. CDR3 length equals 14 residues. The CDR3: CATSDFGLGNEQFF. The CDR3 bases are TGTGCCACCAGTGATTTTGGTTTGGGGAATGAGCAGTTCTTC.

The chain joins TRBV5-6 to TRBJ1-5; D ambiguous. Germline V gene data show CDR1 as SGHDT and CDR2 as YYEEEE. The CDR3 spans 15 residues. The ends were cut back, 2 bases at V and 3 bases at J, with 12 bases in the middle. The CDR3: CASSLLPSPNQPQHF. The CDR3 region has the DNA TGTGCCAGCAGCTTATTGCCCAGTCCCAATCAGCCCCAGCATTTT.

This chain's CDR3 is CASSQGYPNTGELFF. CDR3 nucleotides: TGCGCCAGCAGCCAGGGGTACCCGAACACCGGGGAGCTGTTTTTT. This chain uses TRBV4-3 with TRBJ2-2; unclear D gene. There are 15 residues in the CDR3. Per the germline V gene, CDR1 is LGHNA and CDR2 is YSLEER. The V end lost 3 bases, the J end lost 0 bases, and 8 bases lay between the germline ends.

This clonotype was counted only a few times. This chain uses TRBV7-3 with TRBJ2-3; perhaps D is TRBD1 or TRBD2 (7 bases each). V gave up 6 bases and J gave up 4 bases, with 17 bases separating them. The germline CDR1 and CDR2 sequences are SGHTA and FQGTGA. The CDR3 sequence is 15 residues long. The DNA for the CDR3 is TGTGCCAGCAGTTCCCCAGGGGGGGGCGCAGATACGCAGTATTTT. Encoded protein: CASSSPGGGADTQYF.

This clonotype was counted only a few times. This chain's CDR3 is CASSEGGRTEAFF. DNA for the CDR3: TGTGCCAGCAGTGAAGGGGGTAGGACTGAAGCTTTCTTT. The chain employs TRBV2 and TRBJ1-1; no reliable D call. Trimming took 1 base from V and 5 from J, leaving 8 bases between them. The CDR3 consists of 13 residues. Germline-derived CDR1 and CDR2 are SNHLY and FYNNEI.

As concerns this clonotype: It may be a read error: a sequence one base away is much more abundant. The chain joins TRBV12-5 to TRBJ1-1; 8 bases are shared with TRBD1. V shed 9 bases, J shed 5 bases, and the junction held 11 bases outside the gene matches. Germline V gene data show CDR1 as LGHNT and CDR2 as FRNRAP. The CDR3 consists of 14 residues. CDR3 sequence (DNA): TGTGCTAGCAAACAGGGGGGAAAGTGGACTGAAGCTTTCTTT. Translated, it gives CASKQGGKWTEAFF.

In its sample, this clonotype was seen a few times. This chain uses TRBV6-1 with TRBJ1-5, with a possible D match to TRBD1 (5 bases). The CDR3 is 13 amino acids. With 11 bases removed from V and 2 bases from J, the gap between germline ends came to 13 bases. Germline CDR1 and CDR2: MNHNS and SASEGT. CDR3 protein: CAGGIYGNQPQHF. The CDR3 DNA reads TGTGCCGGGGGAATATATGGCAATCAGCCCCAGCATTTT.

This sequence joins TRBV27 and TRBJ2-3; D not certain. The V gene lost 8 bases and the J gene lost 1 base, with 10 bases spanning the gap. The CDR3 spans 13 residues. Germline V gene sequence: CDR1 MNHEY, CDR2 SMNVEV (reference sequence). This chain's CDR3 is CASQRQGTDTQYF. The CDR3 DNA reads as TGTGCCAGCCAAAGGCAGGGCACAGATACGCAGTATTTT.

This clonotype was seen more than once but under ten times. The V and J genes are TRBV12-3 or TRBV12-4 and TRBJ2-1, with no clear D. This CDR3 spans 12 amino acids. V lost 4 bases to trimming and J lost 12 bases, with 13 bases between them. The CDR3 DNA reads TGTGCCAGCAGTTCTCCGGTGGATGGGCAGTTCTTC. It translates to CASSSPVDGQFF.

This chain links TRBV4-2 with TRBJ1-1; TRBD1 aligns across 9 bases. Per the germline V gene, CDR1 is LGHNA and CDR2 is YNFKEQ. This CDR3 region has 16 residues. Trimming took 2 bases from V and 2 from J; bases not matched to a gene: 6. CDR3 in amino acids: CASSQPRDRANTEAFF. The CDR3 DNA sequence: TGTGCCAGCAGCCAACCCCGGGACAGGGCTAACACTGAAGCTTTCTTT.

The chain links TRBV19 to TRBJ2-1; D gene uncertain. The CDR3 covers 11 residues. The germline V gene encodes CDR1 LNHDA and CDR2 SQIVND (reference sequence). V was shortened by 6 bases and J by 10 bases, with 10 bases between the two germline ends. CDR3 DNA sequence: TGTGCCAGTAGGTTAAGTGCCGAGCAGTTCTTC. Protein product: CASRLSAEQFF. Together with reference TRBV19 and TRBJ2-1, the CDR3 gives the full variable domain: DGGITQSPKYLFRKEGQNVTLSCEQNLNHDAMYWYRQDPGQGLRLIYYSQIVNDFQKGDIAEGYSVSREKKESFPLTVTSAQKNPTAFYLCASRLSAEQFFGPGTRLTVL.

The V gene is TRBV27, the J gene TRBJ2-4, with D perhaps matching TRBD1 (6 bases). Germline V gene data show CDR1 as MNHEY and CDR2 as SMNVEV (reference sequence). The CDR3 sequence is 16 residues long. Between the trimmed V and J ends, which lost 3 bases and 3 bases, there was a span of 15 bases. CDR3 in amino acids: CASSFLGRGDKNIQYF. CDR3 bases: TGTGCCAGCAGTTTTTTGGGCAGGGGTGACAAAAACATTCAGTACTTC.

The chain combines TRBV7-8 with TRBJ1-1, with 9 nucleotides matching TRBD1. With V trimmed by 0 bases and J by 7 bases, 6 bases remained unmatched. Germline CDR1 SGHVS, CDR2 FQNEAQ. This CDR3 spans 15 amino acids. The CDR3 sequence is CASSLAETGGGEAFF. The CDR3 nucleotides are TGTGCCAGCAGCTTAGCCGAGACAGGGGGTGGTGAAGCTTTCTTT.

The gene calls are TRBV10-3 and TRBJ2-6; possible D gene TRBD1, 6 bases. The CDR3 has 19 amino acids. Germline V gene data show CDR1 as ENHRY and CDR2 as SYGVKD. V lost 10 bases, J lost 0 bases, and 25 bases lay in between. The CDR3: CATGRISRQASSGANVLTF. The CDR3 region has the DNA TGTGCCACCGGTAGAATCTCGAGACAGGCTTCCTCTGGGGCCAACGTCCTGACTTTC.

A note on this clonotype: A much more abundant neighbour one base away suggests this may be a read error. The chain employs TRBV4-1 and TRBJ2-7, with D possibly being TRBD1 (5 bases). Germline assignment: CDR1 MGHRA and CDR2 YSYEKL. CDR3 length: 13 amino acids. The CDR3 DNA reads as TGCACCAGCAGCCAGACAGTCTCCTACGAGCAGTACGTC. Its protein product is CTSSQTVSYEQYV.

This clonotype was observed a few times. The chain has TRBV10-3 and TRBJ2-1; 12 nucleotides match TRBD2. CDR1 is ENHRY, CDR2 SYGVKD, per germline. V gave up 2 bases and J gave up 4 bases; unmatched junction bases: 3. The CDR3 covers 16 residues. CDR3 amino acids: CAISETSGGLYNEQFF. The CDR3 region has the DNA TGTGCCATCAGTGAGACTAGCGGGGGGCTGTACAATGAGCAGTTCTTC.

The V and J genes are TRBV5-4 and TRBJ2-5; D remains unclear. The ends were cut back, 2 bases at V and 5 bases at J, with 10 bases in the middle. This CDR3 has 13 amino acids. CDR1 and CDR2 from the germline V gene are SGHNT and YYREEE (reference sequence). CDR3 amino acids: CASSLKLQETQYF. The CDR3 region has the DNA TGTGCCAGCAGCTTAAAACTCCAGGAGACCCAGTACTTC.